These T cell receptor beta chains were read from a single sample in a study of shared T cell receptors in the human thymus. Libraries were prepared by immunoSEQ multiplex PCR; TCRdb keeps only in-frame clonotypes and omits some of them. This sample has roughly 710,000 clones, with 70% to 90% found just once. This sample also appeared in a second study, on human thymus T cells.

Sequencing input: thymocytes. The receptor set was obtained from a girl in the first two years of life with a congenital heart defect. Each CDR3 is given with its conserved first and last residue. Each record gives: clone size, V gene, J gene, D gene, CDR3 DNA, CDR3 protein. The D gene is left open where the match is weak. Where a row states a size, it is once, few, many or the class of an expanded clone; other rows omit it.

clone size: once
V gene: TRBV5-1
J gene: TRBJ2-3
D gene: .
CDR3 DNA: TGCGCCAGCAGTCTACCCGGAGCCTACGATACGCAGTATTTT
CDR3 protein: CASSLPGAYDTQYF

clone size: .
V gene: TRBV5-4
J gene: TRBJ1-2
D gene: TRBD1
CDR3 DNA: TGTGCCAGCAGCAGGCCGGGACAGGGTAGTATCAGCGGCTACACCTTC
CDR3 protein: CASSRPGQGSISGYTF

clone size: .
V gene: TRBV28
J gene: TRBJ2-1
D gene: TRBD1
CDR3 DNA: TGTGCCAGCACATCAGGGGGCGGCTACAATGAGCAGTTCTTC
CDR3 protein: CASTSGGGYNEQFF

clone size: once
V gene: TRBV9
J gene: TRBJ2-7
D gene: .
CDR3 DNA: TGTGCCAGCAGCAGAAGGGGGGGACAGGAGTCAAGCGAGCAGTACTTC
CDR3 protein: CASSRRGGQESSEQYF

clone size: .
V gene: TRBV29-1
J gene: TRBJ1-1
D gene: .
CDR3 DNA: TGCAGCGTTGTCAGGGGAACTGAAGCTTTCTTT
CDR3 protein: CSVVRGTEAFF

clone size: .
V gene: TRBV7-8
J gene: TRBJ1-5
D gene: .
CDR3 DNA: TGTGCCAGCAGCTTATGGGACTCCCCGAGCGGGTTCCGCAATCAGCCCCAGCATTTT
CDR3 protein: CASSLWDSPSGFRNQPQHF

clone size: .
V gene: TRBV14
J gene: TRBJ1-1
D gene: .
CDR3 DNA: TGTGCCAGCAGCGGACAGCTGAACACTGAAGCTTTCTTT
CDR3 protein: CASSGQLNTEAFF

clone size: .
V gene: TRBV6-1
J gene: TRBJ2-7
D gene: .
CDR3 DNA: TGTGCCAGCAGTGAAGGGGGACCCGGGAGGCAGTACTTC
CDR3 protein: CASSEGGPGRQYF

clone size: .
V gene: TRBV6-5
J gene: TRBJ2-7
D gene: TRBD2
CDR3 DNA: TGTGCCAGCAGTTACGGGGGGGGTGGGAGAGTCTACGAGCAGTACTTC
CDR3 protein: CASSYGGGGRVYEQYF

clone size: .
V gene: TRBV5-1
J gene: TRBJ1-5
D gene: .
CDR3 DNA: TGCGCCAGCAGCTTGGCTCCGAATCAGCCCCAGCATTTT
CDR3 protein: CASSLAPNQPQHF

clone size: .
V gene: TRBV19
J gene: TRBJ2-3
D gene: .
CDR3 DNA: TGTGCCAGTAAACCGACACGCGGAGGGACAGATACGCAGTATTTT
CDR3 protein: CASKPTRGGTDTQYF

clone size: .
V gene: TRBV18
J gene: TRBJ1-5
D gene: TRBD1
CDR3 DNA: TGTGCCAGCTCACCCGGGACAGGGGCCCATCAGCCCCAGCATTTT
CDR3 protein: CASSPGTGAHQPQHF

clone size: .
V gene: TRBV6-5
J gene: TRBJ1-6
D gene: .
CDR3 DNA: TGTGCCAGCAGTTCCGTGACCCGCTCAGGTTCACCCCTCCACTTT
CDR3 protein: CASSSVTRSGSPLHF

clone size: .
V gene: TRBV30
J gene: TRBJ2-7
D gene: TRBD1
CDR3 DNA: TGTGCCTGGAGCGACTCCCCCCCTGCAGGGGGTGTCCGGTACGAGCAGTACTTC
CDR3 protein: CAWSDSPPAGGVRYEQYF

clone size: .
V gene: TRBV19
J gene: TRBJ2-2
D gene: TRBD2
CDR3 DNA: TGTGCCAGTAGTATAGCAGCGGGACCGAACACCGGGGAGCTGTTTTTT
CDR3 protein: CASSIAAGPNTGELFF

clone size: .
V gene: TRBV5-8
J gene: TRBJ1-1
D gene: TRBD1
CDR3 DNA: TGTGCCAGCAGCCGGATGGGGACAGGGGCCCCGAACACTGAAGCTTTCTTT
CDR3 protein: CASSRMGTGAPNTEAFF

clone size: .
V gene: TRBV2
J gene: TRBJ2-2
D gene: TRBD1
CDR3 DNA: TGTGCCAGCAGTGAATGGCAGGGGGCGGGCACCGGGGAGCTGTTTTTT
CDR3 protein: CASSEWQGAGTGELFF

clone size: .
V gene: TRBV27
J gene: TRBJ1-5
D gene: .
CDR3 DNA: TGTGCCAGCAGTTTTTCCACAGGGCCTGAGTGGCCCCAGCATTTT
CDR3 protein: CASSFSTGPEWPQHF

clone size: .
V gene: TRBV4-1
J gene: TRBJ1-1
D gene: .
CDR3 DNA: TGCGCCAGCAGCCAAGGTAAGGCAACAGGGAACACTGAAGCTTTCTTT
CDR3 protein: CASSQGKATGNTEAFF

clone size: .
V gene: TRBV19
J gene: TRBJ2-4
D gene: .
CDR3 DNA: TGTGCCAGTAGTATCCCCAGGGGAAAGGACAAAAACATTCAGTACTTC
CDR3 protein: CASSIPRGKDKNIQYF

clone size: .
V gene: TRBV5-1
J gene: TRBJ2-3
D gene: .
CDR3 DNA: TGCGCCAGCAGCTTGGTACAGTCCACAGATACGCAGTATTTT
CDR3 protein: CASSLVQSTDTQYF

clone size: .
V gene: TRBV11-1
J gene: TRBJ2-2
D gene: TRBD2
CDR3 DNA: TGTGCCAGCAGCCAGCTAGCGGGGGGCAACACCGGGGAGCTGTTTTTT
CDR3 protein: CASSQLAGGNTGELFF

clone size: .
V gene: TRBV10-3
J gene: TRBJ2-5
D gene: .
CDR3 DNA: TGTGCCATCAGTGACAGGGCCGGTCAAGGTAATGGGCCTCAAGAGACCCAGTACTTC
CDR3 protein: CAISDRAGQGNGPQETQYF

clone size: .
V gene: TRBV6-4
J gene: TRBJ2-3
D gene: .
CDR3 DNA: TGTGCCAGCAGTACCGTGCGGGTGCGGCGCGTCTCAGATACGCAGTATTTT
CDR3 protein: CASSTVRVRRVSDTQYF

clone size: few
V gene: TRBV6-5
J gene: TRBJ1-2
D gene: .
CDR3 DNA: TGTGCCAGCAGTACCCGGCAGGATGGCTACACCTTC
CDR3 protein: CASSTRQDGYTF

clone size: .
V gene: TRBV5-1
J gene: TRBJ2-3
D gene: TRBD2
CDR3 DNA: TGCGCCAGCACCTCGATAGCGGGGAGCACAGATACGCAGTATTTT
CDR3 protein: CASTSIAGSTDTQYF

clone size: .
V gene: TRBV4-1
J gene: TRBJ2-7
D gene: .
CDR3 DNA: TGCGCCAGCAGCCTACACAGATCCTACGAGCAGTACTTC
CDR3 protein: CASSLHRSYEQYF

clone size: .
V gene: TRBV5-1
J gene: TRBJ1-4
D gene: TRBD1
CDR3 DNA: TGCGCCAGCAGCCCGAGACAGGGAACTAATGAAAAACTGTTTTTT
CDR3 protein: CASSPRQGTNEKLFF

clone size: .
V gene: TRBV7-9
J gene: TRBJ1-6
D gene: TRBD1
CDR3 DNA: TGTGCCAGCAGCCCGTGGACAGGCGCGAATTCACCCCTCCACTTT
CDR3 protein: CASSPWTGANSPLHF

clone size: few
V gene: TRBV4-1
J gene: TRBJ1-3
D gene: .
CDR3 DNA: TGCGCCAGCAGCCAACTCGGTGTTTTCGCTGGAAACACCATATATTTT
CDR3 protein: CASSQLGVFAGNTIYF

clone size: few
V gene: TRBV5-1
J gene: TRBJ1-1
D gene: TRBD1
CDR3 DNA: TGCGCCAGCAGCTTGCGTCCGGGACAGGGGGCGAACACTGAAGCTTTCTTT
CDR3 protein: CASSLRPGQGANTEAFF

clone size: .
V gene: TRBV4-1
J gene: TRBJ2-7
D gene: .
CDR3 DNA: TGCGCCAGCAGCCAAGAAGCAGGGCCCTACGAGCAGTACTTC
CDR3 protein: CASSQEAGPYEQYF

clone size: .
V gene: TRBV27
J gene: TRBJ1-2
D gene: .
CDR3 DNA: TGTGCCAGAAGAAGTGTAATCCGGGGATACTATGGCTACACCTTC
CDR3 protein: CARRSVIRGYYGYTF

clone size: .
V gene: TRBV6-4
J gene: TRBJ2-7
D gene: TRBD2
CDR3 DNA: TGTGCCAGCAGTCCTAGCGGGGGGAACTACGAGCAGTACTTC
CDR3 protein: CASSPSGGNYEQYF

clone size: .
V gene: TRBV4-3
J gene: TRBJ2-7
D gene: TRBD2
CDR3 DNA: TGCGCCAGCAGCCAGAGTGGAGCTAGCGGGGGGGGAAACTACGAGCAGTACTTC
CDR3 protein: CASSQSGASGGGNYEQYF

clone size: .
V gene: TRBV4-2
J gene: TRBJ2-3
D gene: .
CDR3 DNA: TGTGCCAGCAGCCAAGAAACCCCGGGACACAAGACCGAAGGTACGCAGTATTTT
CDR3 protein: CASSQETPGHKTEGTQYF

clone size: .
V gene: TRBV15
J gene: TRBJ1-4
D gene: .
CDR3 DNA: TGTGCCACCAGCGGAAAAACTATTGGAACTAATGAAAAACTGTTTTTT
CDR3 protein: CATSGKTIGTNEKLFF

clone size: once
V gene: TRBV6-5
J gene: TRBJ1-2
D gene: .
CDR3 DNA: TGTGCCAGCAATTATATCCCCTTGTATGGCTACACCTTC
CDR3 protein: CASNYIPLYGYTF

clone size: .
V gene: TRBV11-2
J gene: TRBJ2-7
D gene: TRBD1
CDR3 DNA: TGTGCCAGCAGCTGCGACAGGGGGGGTCTCGAGCAGTACTTC
CDR3 protein: CASSCDRGGLEQYF

clone size: .
V gene: TRBV7-2
J gene: TRBJ1-6
D gene: .
CDR3 DNA: TGTGCCAGCAGCCCGCGGACGGGAAATTCACCCCTCCACTTT
CDR3 protein: CASSPRTGNSPLHF

clone size: .
V gene: TRBV10-3
J gene: TRBJ2-7
D gene: .
CDR3 DNA: TGTGCCATCTCTTGGCAGATATCCTACGAGCAGTACTTC
CDR3 protein: CAISWQISYEQYF

clone size: .
V gene: TRBV7-2
J gene: TRBJ2-7
D gene: TRBD1
CDR3 DNA: TGTGCCAGCAGGGGGACAGGAGTCTCCTACGAGCAGTACTTC
CDR3 protein: CASRGTGVSYEQYF

clone size: .
V gene: TRBV6-1
J gene: TRBJ1-1
D gene: TRBD1
CDR3 DNA: TGTGCCAGCACGTACAGGGGGAACACTGAAGCTTTCTTT
CDR3 protein: CASTYRGNTEAFF

clone size: .
V gene: TRBV2
J gene: TRBJ2-7
D gene: .
CDR3 DNA: TGTGCCAGCAGTGAAGTGAGACAGGTTCTTCGGTACGAGCAGTACTTC
CDR3 protein: CASSEVRQVLRYEQYF

clone size: few
V gene: TRBV6-5
J gene: TRBJ2-2
D gene: .
CDR3 DNA: TGTGCCAGCATTTCGGCGAACACCGGGGAGCTGTTTTTT
CDR3 protein: CASISANTGELFF

clone size: few
V gene: TRBV4-1
J gene: TRBJ2-1
D gene: .
CDR3 DNA: TGCGCCAGCAGCCAAGTGCCAGGGTTCTCCTACAATGAGCAGTTCTTC
CDR3 protein: CASSQVPGFSYNEQFF

clone size: .
V gene: TRBV9
J gene: TRBJ1-6
D gene: TRBD1
CDR3 DNA: TGTGCCAGCAGCCTCGGACAGGGAAATTCACCCCTCCACTTT
CDR3 protein: CASSLGQGNSPLHF

clone size: .
V gene: TRBV4-2
J gene: TRBJ1-5
D gene: .
CDR3 DNA: TGTGCCAGCAGCCTAACAGGGTTCGGACAGCCCCAGCATTTT
CDR3 protein: CASSLTGFGQPQHF

clone size: .
V gene: TRBV5-1
J gene: TRBJ1-1
D gene: .
CDR3 DNA: TGCGCCAGCAGCGGCCAACACACAGTTGAAGCTTTCTTT
CDR3 protein: CASSGQHTVEAFF

clone size: .
V gene: TRBV7-9
J gene: TRBJ2-3
D gene: .
CDR3 DNA: TGTGCCAGCAGCTTGCGGTCAGATACGCAGTATTTT
CDR3 protein: CASSLRSDTQYF

clone size: .
V gene: TRBV5-1
J gene: TRBJ1-6
D gene: .
CDR3 DNA: TGCGCCAGCAGCTTGGGGGGGGGAAGGAATTCACCCCTCCACTTT
CDR3 protein: CASSLGGGRNSPLHF

clone size: .
V gene: TRBV21-1
J gene: TRBJ2-7
D gene: .
CDR3 DNA: TGTGCCAGCAGCAAAGGGGTTAGCGGGGGGAACTACGAGCAGTACTTC
CDR3 protein: CASSKGVSGGNYEQYF

clone size: .
V gene: TRBV28
J gene: TRBJ1-6
D gene: TRBD1
CDR3 DNA: TGTGCCAGCAGCAATCACTTTACAGGGGGCGAGTATAATTCACCCCTCCACTTT
CDR3 protein: CASSNHFTGGEYNSPLHF

clone size: .
V gene: TRBV5-6
J gene: TRBJ2-1
D gene: .
CDR3 DNA: TGTGCCAGCAGCTTGAAATCGTATGGTGGCGGTCGCTACAATGAGCAGTTCTTC
CDR3 protein: CASSLKSYGGGRYNEQFF

clone size: .
V gene: TRBV5-1
J gene: TRBJ1-2
D gene: TRBD1
CDR3 DNA: TGCGCCAGCAGCTTGGCCGTTTGGGACCGGGACAGGGGAACCTATGGCTACACCTTC
CDR3 protein: CASSLAVWDRDRGTYGYTF

clone size: once
V gene: TRBV9
J gene: TRBJ2-7
D gene: .
CDR3 DNA: TGTGCCAGCAGCGCCCTGACAGGCGAGCAGTACTTC
CDR3 protein: CASSALTGEQYF

clone size: few
V gene: TRBV25-1
J gene: TRBJ2-1
D gene: .
CDR3 DNA: TGTGCCAGCAGTGAGGCAAGCTCCTACAATGAGCAGTTCTTC
CDR3 protein: CASSEASSYNEQFF